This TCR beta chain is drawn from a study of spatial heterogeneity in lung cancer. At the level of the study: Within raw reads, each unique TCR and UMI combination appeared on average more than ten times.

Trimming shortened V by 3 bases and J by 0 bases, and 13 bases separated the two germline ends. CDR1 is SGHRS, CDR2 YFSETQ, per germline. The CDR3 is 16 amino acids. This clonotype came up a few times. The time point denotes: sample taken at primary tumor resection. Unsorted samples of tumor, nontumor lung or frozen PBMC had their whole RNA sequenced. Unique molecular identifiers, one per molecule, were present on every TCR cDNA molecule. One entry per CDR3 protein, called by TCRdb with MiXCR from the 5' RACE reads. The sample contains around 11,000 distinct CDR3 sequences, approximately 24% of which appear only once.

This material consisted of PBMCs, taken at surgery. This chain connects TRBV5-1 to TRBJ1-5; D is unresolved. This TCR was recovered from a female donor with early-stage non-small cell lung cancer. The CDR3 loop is CASSSLLDGSNQPQHF. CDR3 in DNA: TGCGCCAGCAGCTCCTTATTGGACGGTAGCAATCAGCCCCAGCATTTT.